Listed here are 6 T cell receptor beta chains from one sample, sequenced in a study of technical replicates of blood from a few donors. Produced via immunoSEQ multiplex PCR; TCRdb's table is partial and in-frame only. The sample lists approximately 70,000 clones, about 95% seen once, with 0.24% in the top ten. The sequencing sample was made of T cells isolated from PBMCs. The receptors originated from a human donor in good health.

CDR3: CASSQHGTGADTQYF. CDR3 in DNA: TGCGCCAGCAGCCAGCACGGGACAGGGGCTGATACGCAGTATTTT. This sequence joins TRBV4-1 and TRBJ2-3; 10 nucleotides match TRBD1. Germline loops: CDR1 MGHRA, CDR2 YSYEKL. The CDR3 consists of 15 residues. The V segment lost 3 bases and the J segment 6 bases; nucleotides outside the gene matches: 6.

This chain links TRBV5-1 with TRBJ2-3, with no clear D. Trimming pared 2 bases from V and 2 bases from J, leaving 3 bases between. CDR1 is SGHRS and CDR2 is YFSETQ in the germline V gene. CDR3 length: 12 amino acids. CDR3 nucleotide sequence: TGCGCCAGCAGCTTCAACACAGATACGCAGTATTTT. The encoded protein is CASSFNTDTQYF.

V is TRBV30 and J is TRBJ1-2; 7 nucleotides align to TRBD1. V lost 2 bases and J lost 4; bases outside the gene matches: 7. CDR1 is GTSNPN and CDR2 is SVGIG in the germline V gene (reference sequence). This CDR3 is built from 14 residues. This CDR3 reads CAWSRQGFGYGYTF. The CDR3 DNA sequence: TGTGCCTGGAGTAGACAGGGTTTCGGCTATGGCTACACCTTC.

The chain is built from TRBV25-1 and TRBJ2-7; 9 positions agree with TRBD1. CDR1 and CDR2 (germline): MGHDK, SYGVNS. There are 15 residues in the CDR3. Germline trimming cut 3 bases from V and 2 bases from J; bases unmatched to any gene: 5. The CDR3 protein is CASSDVGQGPYEQYF. The CDR3 region has the DNA TGTGCCAGCAGTGATGTAGGACAGGGGCCCTACGAGCAGTACTTC.

The chain joins TRBV4-1 to TRBJ2-3; 7 nucleotides align to TRBD2. The CDR3 runs to 17 residues. Germline CDR1 reads MGHRA; CDR2 reads YSYEKL. After removal of 4 bases from V and 0 bases from J, the junction contained 10 bases not matched to a gene. The CDR3, as DNA: TGCGCCAGCAGCCTCACTAGCGCGGGAACTAGCACAGATACGCAGTATTTT. Amino acids: CASSLTSAGTSTDTQYF.

This clone showed up just once. V is TRBV19 and J is TRBJ2-2; D gene unclear. V was shortened by 6 bases and J by 4 bases, with 12 bases between the two germline ends. The germline CDR1 and CDR2 sequences are LNHDA and SQIVND (reference sequence). The CDR3 extends over 14 amino acids. Here the CDR3 reads CASSFGLLTGELFF. The DNA of the CDR3 is TGTGCCAGTAGCTTCGGGTTGCTCACCGGGGAGCTGTTTTTT.